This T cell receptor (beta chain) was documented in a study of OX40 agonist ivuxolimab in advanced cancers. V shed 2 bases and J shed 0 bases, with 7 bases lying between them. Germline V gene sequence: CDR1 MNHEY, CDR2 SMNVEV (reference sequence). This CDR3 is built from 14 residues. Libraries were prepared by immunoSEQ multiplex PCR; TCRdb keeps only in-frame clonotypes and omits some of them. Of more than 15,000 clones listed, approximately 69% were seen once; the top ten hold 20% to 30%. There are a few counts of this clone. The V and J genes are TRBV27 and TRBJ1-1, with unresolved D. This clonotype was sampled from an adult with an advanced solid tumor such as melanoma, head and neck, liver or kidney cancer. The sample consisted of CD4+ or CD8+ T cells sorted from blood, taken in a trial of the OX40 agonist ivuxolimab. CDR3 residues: CASSLGRMNTEAFF. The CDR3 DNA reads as TGTGCCAGCAGTTTAGGGCGGATGAACACTGAAGCTTTCTTT.